These 11 T cell receptor beta chains came from one sample sequenced in a study of cytomegalovirus exposure and HLA in healthy donors. TCRdb keeps only in-frame clones here, not all; method: immunoSEQ multiplex PCR. The table records over 100,000 clones, approximately 92% of them present only once. The specimen sequenced was PBMCs. The receptors here all came from a woman aged 18-29 years in good health and CMV-seronegative.

For this clone: A read error may account for a junction end that differs from germline. The chain recombines TRBV7-7 with TRBJ2-3; TRBD1 matches 9 bases. CDR1 and CDR2 (germline): SSHAT, FNYEAQ (reference sequence). CDR3 length: 15 residues. The CDR3 region is CASSRGTGLGDTQYF. CDR3 in DNA: TGTGCTAGCAGCCGAGGGACAGGGCTGGGAGATACGCAGTATTTT.

This clone was counted once. The V gene is TRBV5-1, the J gene TRBJ2-5; 10 positions agree with TRBD2. The V gene end was trimmed by 2 bases and the J gene end by 3 bases; junction bases not matched to a gene: 1. The V gene's germline CDR1 is SGHRS and CDR2 YFSETQ. This CDR3 spans 14 amino acids. The chain's CDR3 is CASSFLAGEETQYF. CDR3 DNA sequence: TGCGCCAGCAGCTTTCTAGCGGGGGAAGAGACCCAGTACTTC.

This sequence joins TRBV11-1 and TRBJ2-1; 7 positions agree with TRBD1. Trimming removed 2 bases from V and 0 bases from J; junction bases left unmatched: 1. The CDR3 consists of 15 residues. Per the germline V gene, CDR1 is SGHAT and CDR2 is FQDESV (reference sequence). CDR3 coding DNA: TGTGCCAGCAGCTTACGGGACAGCTCCTACAATGAGCAGTTCTTC. Translation: CASSLRDSSYNEQFF.

The J gene is TRBJ2-2, the V gene TRBV9; TRBD2 is a possible D gene (5 bases). The germline V gene encodes CDR1 SGDLS and CDR2 YYNGEE. The germline V and J ends were trimmed by 0 bases and 7 bases, with 10 bases remaining between them. This CDR3 is 14 amino acids long. In DNA form, the CDR3 reads TGTGCCAGCAGCGTAGTTAGCCGGGGCGGGGAGCTGTTTTTT. Its protein is CASSVVSRGGELFF.

This chain connects TRBV2 to TRBJ2-7, with D possibly matching TRBD2 (5 bases). Between the trimmed V and J ends, which lost 1 base and 3 bases, there was a span of 13 bases. Germline V lookup: CDR1 SNHLY, CDR2 FYNNEI. The CDR3 is 15 residues long. In DNA, the CDR3 is TGTGCCAGCAGTGAAGGAGGGTGGCGGAACTACGAGCAGTACTTC. This codes for CASSEGGWRNYEQYF.

The chain uses TRBV2 and TRBJ1-3; perhaps TRBD1 as D (5 bases). Germline V gene data show CDR1 as SNHLY and CDR2 as FYNNEI. CDR3 length equals 16 residues. Trimming removed 2 bases at V and 1 base at J, with 12 bases between. DNA of the CDR3: TGTGCCAGCAGTGAACAGGGAAGAGTATCTGGAAACACCATATATTTT. This translates into CASSEQGRVSGNTIYF. The full variable domain, its missing parts supplied by reference TRBV2 and TRBJ1-3, is EPEVTQTPSHQVTQMGQEVILRCVPISNHLYFYWYRQILGQKVEFLVSFYNNEISEKSEIFDDQFSVERPDGSNFTLKIRSTKLEDSAMYFCASSEQGRVSGNTIYFGEGSWLTVV.

The chain uses TRBV10-3 and TRBJ2-7; TRBD1 agrees at 8 bases. CDR1 is ENHRY, CDR2 SYGVKD, per germline. The CDR3 loop spans 14 amino acids. Trimming took 6 bases from V and 1 from J; bases not matched to a gene: 5. The CDR3 reads CAIRSTGDSYEQYF. The DNA for the CDR3 is TGTGCCATCAGGTCGACAGGGGATTCCTACGAGCAGTACTTC.

The rearrangement joins TRBV6-5 to TRBJ1-1; D uncertain. CDR3 length equals 15 residues. The V end was cut by 2 bases, the J end by 0 bases, with 10 bases between. Germline V gene data show CDR1 as MNHEY and CDR2 as SVGAGI. Here the CDR3 reads CASSYQAGMNTEAFF. CDR3 nucleotide sequence: TGTGCCAGCAGTTACCAAGCGGGGATGAACACTGAAGCTTTCTTT.

The chain joins TRBV11-2 to TRBJ2-7; D unclear. V was pared by 2 bases and J by 6 bases, with 8 bases between. The CDR3 is 12 residues long. Germline V CDR1 and CDR2: SGHAT, FQNNGV. This chain's CDR3 is CASSLSGREQYF. CDR3 DNA: TGTGCCAGCAGCTTAAGTGGGCGCGAGCAGTACTTC.

Here the CDR3 DNA reads TGTGCCAGCTCAATCGACAGCCTTTCTGGGGCCAACGTCCTGACTTTC. It codes for CASSIDSLSGANVLTF. The chain combines TRBV18 with TRBJ2-6; TRBD1 is a possible D gene (5 bases). The V gene's germline CDR1 is KGHSH and CDR2 LQKENI. The CDR3 length is 16 residues. V was clipped by 5 bases and J by 1 base, with 12 bases between them.

On this clone itself: The same CDR3 also results from other DNA sequences found in this sample. V is TRBV2 and J is TRBJ2-7; 9 bases map to TRBD1. Germline V gene lookup returns CDR1 SNHLY and CDR2 FYNNEI. The junction had 3 bases not matched to a gene; V was cut back by 6 bases and J by 6 bases. The CDR3 runs to 12 residues. The CDR3 DNA reads TGTGCCAGCAGGGACAGGGGTTCCGAGCAGTACTTC. Its protein is CASRDRGSEQYF.